These 10 T cell receptor beta chains were all obtained from the same sample, sequenced in a study of breast tumors, draining lymph nodes, adjacent tissues. TCRdb re-called the multiplex PCR reads through MiXCR, storing one row per CDR3 protein. The sample includes about 140,000 distinct CDR3 sequences, about 33% seen only once; the top ten take around 2.3%. Samples came from axillary lymph nodes draining the breast cancer. The sequenced sample consisted of axillary lymph node tissue. Receptors originate from a female donor with breast cancer. Some clones in this sample may be carry-over from other donors' samples.

This clonotype was counted a few times. The chain links TRBV20-1 to TRBJ2-3, with D hard to call. The CDR3 covers 11 residues. The germline V gene encodes CDR1 DFQATT and CDR2 SNEGSKA (reference sequence). With 6 bases removed from V and 4 bases from J, the gap between germline ends came to 8 bases. As DNA, the CDR3 is TGCAGTGCGAGGTACGCAGATACGCAGTATTTT. Translating it yields CSARYADTQYF.

This clonotype was counted many times. The rearrangement links TRBV6-4 to TRBJ2-7; TRBD2 might be the D (7 bases). The CDR3 covers 14 residues. V was shortened by 7 bases and J by 2 bases, with 15 bases between the two germline ends. Germline lookup yields CDR1 MRHNA and CDR2 SNTAGT. CDR3 sequence: CASTYEGGAYEQYV. CDR3 DNA sequence: TGTGCCAGCACCTACGAGGGGGGGGCCTACGAGCAGTACGTC.

This clonotype occurred many times. V is TRBV29-1 and J is TRBJ1-4; D remains unclear. CDR1 is SQVTM, CDR2 ANQGSEA, per germline. The CDR3 length is 14 residues. The V and J ends lost 7 bases and 0 bases respectively, with 12 bases between them. The CDR3 DNA is TGCAGCGCTGGAGGAATTGCAACTAATGAAAAACTGTTTTTT. It is translated as CSAGGIATNEKLFF. Full variable domain (outside the CDR3, taken from reference TRBV29-1 and TRBJ1-4): SAVISQKPSRDICQRGTSLTIQCQVDSQVTMMFWYRQQPGQSLTLIATANQGSEATYESGFVIDKFPISRPNLTFSTLTVSNMSPEDSSIYLCSAGGIATNEKLFFGSGTQLSVL.

This clonotype was recorded a few times. The chain links TRBV28 to TRBJ2-3; 11 bases align to TRBD1. Germline CDR1 and CDR2: MDHEN and SYDVKM. This CDR3 spans 16 amino acids. V trimming: 6 bases; J trimming: 2 bases; junction bases outside the gene matches: 7. DNA of the CDR3: TGTGCCAGCAGAGCGCAGGGACAGGGGGACACAGATACGCAGTATTTT. Its protein is CASRAQGQGDTDTQYF.

This clonotype was counted at least ten times. The chain couples TRBV15 to TRBJ1-2; D might be TRBD1 (6 bases). Germline CDR1 LNHNV, CDR2 YYDKDF (reference sequence). The CDR3 sequence is 14 residues long. Trimming took off 5 bases at V and 2 bases at J, with 12 bases between the two ends. The CDR3 region has the DNA TGTGCCACCAGCGGCGGGACAAGCAACTATGGCTACACCTTC. Protein product: CATSGGTSNYGYTF.

This clonotype was observed at least ten times. The rearrangement uses TRBV6-5 and TRBJ2-1; D tentatively fits TRBD1 or TRBD2 (5 bases each). CDR3 length equals 16 residues. The germline CDR1 and CDR2 sequences are MNHEY and SVGAGI. V was pared by 2 bases and J by 3 bases, with 14 bases between. CDR3 nucleotide sequence: TGTGCCAGCAGTTACCAGGGAAATCGGGGCTACAATGAGCAGTTCTTC. It translates to CASSYQGNRGYNEQFF.

This clonotype showed up many times. V usage is TRBV5-1 and J usage is TRBJ1-4, with D hard to call. The germline V gene encodes CDR1 SGHRS and CDR2 YFSETQ. V was shortened by 0 bases and J by 4 bases, with 10 bases between the two germline ends. The CDR3 is 15 amino acids. The chain's CDR3 is CASSLEGSGNEKLFF. The DNA for the CDR3 is TGCGCCAGCAGCTTGGAGGGCTCTGGTAATGAAAAACTGTTTTTT.

Turning to this clonotype: A much larger clonotype is one base distant, so this may be a read error. V usage is TRBV19 and J usage is TRBJ2-3; D might be TRBD2 (5 bases). Trimming cost V 9 bases and J 4 bases, with 20 bases left between them. The germline V gene encodes CDR1 LNHDA and CDR2 SQIVND (reference sequence). This CDR3 has 15 residues. The CDR3 region is CASSLIGYSADTQYF. The CDR3 region has the DNA TGTGCCAGCAGCCTCATCGGATATAGCGCAGATACGCAGTATTTT.

This clonotype was detected a few times. A much larger clonotype is one base distant, so this may be a read error. The chain is built from TRBV27 and TRBJ1-2, with TRBD1 matching 7 bases. The junction had 4 bases not matched to a gene; V was cut back by 2 bases and J by 4 bases. CDR3 length: 14 amino acids. The V gene's germline CDR1 is MNHEY and CDR2 SMNVEV (reference sequence). This CDR3 is CASSLPRDSYGYTF. Written as DNA, the CDR3 is TGTGCCAGCAGTTTACCCAGGGACAGCTATGGCTACACCTTC.

In this sample, this clonotype is medium-sized. The rearrangement links TRBV12-3 or TRBV12-4 to TRBJ2-1, with unresolved D. Between the trimmed V and J ends, which lost 2 bases and 10 bases, there was a span of 9 bases. The CDR3 is 12 amino acids. The CDR3 DNA reads TGTGCCAGCAGTTTAAATCCAGAGGAGCAGTTCTTC. Translated, it gives CASSLNPEEQFF.